Sequencing of this TCR beta chain was carried out in a study of metastatic and nonmetastatic thyroid tumors. Study in general: Across blood and tumor or nodule tissue, repertoires from malignant and benign thyroid patients were compared with one another.

Before thyroid surgery, none of the patients had received any treatment. TCRdb re-clonotyped the PCR reads via MiXCR. This table holds around 64,000 clones, just over 4% found once. There are a few counts of this clone. Sequencing was carried out using blood. The receptor was derived from a female donor with papillary thyroid cancer or a benign thyroid nodule (not recorded which). Some clones in this sample may be carry-over from other donors' samples.

DNA of the CDR3: TGTGCCAGCAGTACAACGGGGACAGGAGTTGTGGAACAGTACTTC. It yields the protein CASSTTGTGVVEQYF. V and J are TRBV28 and TRBJ2-7; 8 nucleotides align to TRBD1. The length of the CDR3 is 15 residues. From germline, CDR1 is MDHEN and CDR2 SYDVKM. V was clipped by 5 bases and J by 10 bases; unmatched bases: 16.